This section outlines one T cell receptor (beta chain) sequence together with its context. Antigen specificity is unknown. Donors had nominal health at sampling but likely had unrecorded immune exposures. The sample comes from a study of cytomegalovirus exposure and HLA in healthy donors. Study in general: A prior study identified approximately 110 million unique TCR beta sequences from some 180 million T cells. Study results and limitations: While the bulk of TCR sequences proved rare, some public TCRs turned up in many donors.

The study ran its PCR with 60 Vbeta and 13 Jbeta primers. Method: immunoSEQ multiplex PCR; TCRdb's copy keeps in-frame clones and lacks some. Here the sample spans about 140,000 clones, roughly three quarters being singletons. The source material was PBMCs. The receptor was isolated from a woman aged 45-60 years in good health and CMV-seronegative.

CDR3 loop: CASSQGTGNEKLFF. The CDR3 DNA reads as TGCGCCAGCAGCCAAGGGACAGGGAATGAAAAACTGTTTTTT. V is TRBV4-3 and J is TRBJ1-4; TRBD1 agrees at 8 bases. The CDR3 length is 14 residues. The V and J ends lost 1 base and 5 bases, in that order; junction bases with no gene match: 0. Germline loops: CDR1 LGHNA, CDR2 YSLEER.